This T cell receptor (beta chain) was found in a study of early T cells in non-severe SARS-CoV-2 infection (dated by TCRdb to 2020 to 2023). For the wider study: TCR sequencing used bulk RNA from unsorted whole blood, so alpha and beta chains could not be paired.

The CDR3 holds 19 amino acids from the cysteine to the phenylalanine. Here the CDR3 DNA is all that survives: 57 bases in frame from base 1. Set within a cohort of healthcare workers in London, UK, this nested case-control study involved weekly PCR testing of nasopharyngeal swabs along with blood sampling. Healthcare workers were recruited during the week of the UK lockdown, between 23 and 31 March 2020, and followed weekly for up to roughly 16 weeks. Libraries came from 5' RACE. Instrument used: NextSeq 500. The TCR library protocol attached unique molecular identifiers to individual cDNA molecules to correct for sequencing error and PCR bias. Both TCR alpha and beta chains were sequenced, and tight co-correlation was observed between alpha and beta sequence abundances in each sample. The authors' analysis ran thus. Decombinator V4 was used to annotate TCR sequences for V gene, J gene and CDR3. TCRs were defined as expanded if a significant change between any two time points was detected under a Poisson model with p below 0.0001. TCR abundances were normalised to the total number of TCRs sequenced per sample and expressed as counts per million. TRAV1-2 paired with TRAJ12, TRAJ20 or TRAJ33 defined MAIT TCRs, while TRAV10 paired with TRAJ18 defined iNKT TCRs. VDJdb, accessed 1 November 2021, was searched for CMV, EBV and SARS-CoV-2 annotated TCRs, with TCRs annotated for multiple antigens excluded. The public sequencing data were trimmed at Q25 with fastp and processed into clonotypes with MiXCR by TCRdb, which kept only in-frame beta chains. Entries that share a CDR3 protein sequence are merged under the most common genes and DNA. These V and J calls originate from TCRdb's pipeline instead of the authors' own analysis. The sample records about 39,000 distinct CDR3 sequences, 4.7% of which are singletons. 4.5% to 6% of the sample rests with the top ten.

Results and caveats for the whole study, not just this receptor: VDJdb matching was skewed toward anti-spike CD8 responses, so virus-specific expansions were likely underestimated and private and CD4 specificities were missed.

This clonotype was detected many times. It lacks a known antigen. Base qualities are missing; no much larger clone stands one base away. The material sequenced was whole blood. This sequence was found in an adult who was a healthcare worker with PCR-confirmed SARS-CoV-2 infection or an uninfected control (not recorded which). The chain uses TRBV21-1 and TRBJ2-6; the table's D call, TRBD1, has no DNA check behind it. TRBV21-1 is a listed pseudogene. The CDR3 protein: CASSKGSEDRTSGANVLTF. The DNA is TGTGCCAGCAGCAAAGGGTCCGAGGACAGGACGTCTGGGGCCAACGTCCTGACTTTC.